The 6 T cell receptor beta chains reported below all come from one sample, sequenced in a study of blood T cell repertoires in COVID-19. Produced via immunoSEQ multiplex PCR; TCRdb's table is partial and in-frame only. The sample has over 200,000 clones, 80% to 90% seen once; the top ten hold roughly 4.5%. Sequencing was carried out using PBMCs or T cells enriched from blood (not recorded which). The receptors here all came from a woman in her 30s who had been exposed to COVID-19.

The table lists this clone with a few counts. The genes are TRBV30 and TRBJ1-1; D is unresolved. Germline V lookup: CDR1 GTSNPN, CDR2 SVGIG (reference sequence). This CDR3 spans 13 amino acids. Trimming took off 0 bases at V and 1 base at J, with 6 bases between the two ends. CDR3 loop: CAWSVGRNTEAFF. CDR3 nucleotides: TGTGCCTGGAGTGTGGGGAGGAACACTGAAGCTTTCTTT.

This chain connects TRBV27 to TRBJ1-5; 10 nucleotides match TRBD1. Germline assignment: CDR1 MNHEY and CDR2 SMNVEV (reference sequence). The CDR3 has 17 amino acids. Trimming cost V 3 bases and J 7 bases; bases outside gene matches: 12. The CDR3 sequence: CASSLWGQGPNGQPQHF. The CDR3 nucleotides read TGTGCCAGCAGTTTGTGGGGACAGGGGCCAAATGGGCAGCCCCAGCATTTT.

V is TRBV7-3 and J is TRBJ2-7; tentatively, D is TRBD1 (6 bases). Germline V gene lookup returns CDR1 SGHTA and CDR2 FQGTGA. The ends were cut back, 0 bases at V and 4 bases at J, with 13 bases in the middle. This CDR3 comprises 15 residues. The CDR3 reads CASSLTGGGQYEQYF. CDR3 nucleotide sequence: TGTGCCAGCAGCTTAACAGGGGGTGGTCAGTACGAGCAGTACTTC.

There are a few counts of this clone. CDR3 loop: CASSAGTGGREKLFF. In DNA, the CDR3 is TGTGCCAGCAGCGCCGGGACAGGGGGCCGTGAAAAACTGTTTTTT. The chain uses TRBV7-9 and TRBJ1-4, with TRBD1 matching 12 bases. There are 15 residues in the CDR3. Germline-derived CDR1 and CDR2 are SEHNR and FQNEAQ (reference sequence). Germline trimming cut 5 bases from V and 7 bases from J; bases unmatched to any gene: 5. The full variable domain, in which reference TRBV7-9 and TRBJ1-4 provide the parts outside the CDR3, is DTGVSQNPRHKITKRGQNVTFRCDPISEHNRLYWYRQTLGQGPEFLTYFQNEAQLEKSRLLSDRFSAERPKGSFSTLEIQRTEQGDSAMYLCASSAGTGGREKLFFGSGTQLSVL.

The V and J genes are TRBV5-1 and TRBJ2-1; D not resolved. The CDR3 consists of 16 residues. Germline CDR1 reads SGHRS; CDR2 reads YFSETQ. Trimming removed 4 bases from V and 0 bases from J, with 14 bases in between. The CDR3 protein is CASSLGTLSSYNEQFF. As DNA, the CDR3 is TGCGCCAGCAGCCTTGGTACCTTGAGCTCCTACAATGAGCAGTTCTTC.

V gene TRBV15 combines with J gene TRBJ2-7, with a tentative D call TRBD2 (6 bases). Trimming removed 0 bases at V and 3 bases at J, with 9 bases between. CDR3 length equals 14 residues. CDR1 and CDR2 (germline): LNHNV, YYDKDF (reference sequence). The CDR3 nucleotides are TGTGCCACCAGCAGAGATCCGCGGGGCTACGAGCAGTACTTC. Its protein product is CATSRDPRGYEQYF.